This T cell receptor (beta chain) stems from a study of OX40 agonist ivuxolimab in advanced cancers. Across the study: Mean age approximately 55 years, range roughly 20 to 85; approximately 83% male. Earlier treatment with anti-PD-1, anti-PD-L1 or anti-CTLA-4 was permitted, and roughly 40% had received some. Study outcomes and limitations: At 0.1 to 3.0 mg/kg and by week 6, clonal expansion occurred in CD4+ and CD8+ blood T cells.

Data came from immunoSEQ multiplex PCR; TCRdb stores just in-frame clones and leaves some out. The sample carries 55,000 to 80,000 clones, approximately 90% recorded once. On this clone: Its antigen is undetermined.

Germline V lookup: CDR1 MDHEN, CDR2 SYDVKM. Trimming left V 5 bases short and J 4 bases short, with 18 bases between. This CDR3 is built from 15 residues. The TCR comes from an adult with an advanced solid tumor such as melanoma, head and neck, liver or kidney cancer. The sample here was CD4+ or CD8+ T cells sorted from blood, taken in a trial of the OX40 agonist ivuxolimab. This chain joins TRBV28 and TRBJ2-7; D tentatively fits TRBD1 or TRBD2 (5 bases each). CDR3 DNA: TGTGCCAGCAGTAATGCCGGGACCCCCTTTTACGAGCAGTACTTC. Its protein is CASSNAGTPFYEQYF.